These 18 T cell receptor beta chains originate from one sample sequenced in a study of OX40 agonist ivuxolimab in advanced cancers. Measured with immunoSEQ multiplex PCR; TCRdb has only the in-frame clones, and not every one. The sample consists of 65,000 to 90,000 clones, roughly 89% of them appearing once. Sequencing was performed on CD4+ or CD8+ T cells sorted from blood, taken in a trial of the OX40 agonist ivuxolimab. The source of these receptors is an adult with an advanced solid tumor such as melanoma, head and neck, liver or kidney cancer.

CDR3 coding DNA: TGTGCCAGCAGCGTAGCCGAGACACCCTACGAGCAGTACTTC. Encoded protein: CASSVAETPYEQYF. V usage is TRBV9 and J usage is TRBJ2-7; D gene ambiguous. The CDR3 is 14 residues long. Germline values: CDR1 SGDLS, CDR2 YYNGEE. Between the trimmed V and J ends, which lost 0 bases and 2 bases, there was a span of 9 bases. The variable domain in full, with the rest retrieved from reference TRBV9 and TRBJ2-7, is DSGVTQTPKHLITATGQRVTLRCSPRSGDLSVYWYQQSLDQGLQFLIQYYNGEERAKGNILERFSAQQFPDLHSELNLSSLELGDSALYFCASSVAETPYEQYFGPGTRLTVT.

The rearrangement uses TRBV4-2 and TRBJ1-4; D is perhaps TRBD1 (6 bases). This CDR3 has 15 residues. Germline CDR1 is LGHNA and CDR2 is YNFKEQ. The V gene lost 0 bases and the J gene lost 8 bases, with 13 bases spanning the gap. Here the CDR3 reads CASSQDGGPWEKLFF. CDR3 bases: TGTGCCAGCAGCCAAGATGGGGGGCCCTGGGAAAAACTGTTTTTT.

The gene calls are TRBV28 and TRBJ2-7; 12 bases line up with TRBD2. This CDR3 contains 18 residues. The germline V gene has CDR1 MDHEN and CDR2 SYDVKM. V lost 2 bases to trimming and J lost 3 bases; unmatched junction nucleotides: 11. The CDR3 reads CASSLRAWSGLAGYEQYF. The CDR3, as DNA: TGTGCCAGCAGTTTAAGGGCCTGGTCGGGACTAGCGGGCTACGAGCAGTACTTC.

This chain connects TRBV30 to TRBJ2-1; D may match TRBD1 or TRBD2 (7 bases each). The CDR3 contains 14 residues. The V end was cut by 3 bases, the J end by 8 bases, with 17 bases between. Germline CDR1 reads GTSNPN; CDR2 reads SVGIG (reference sequence). The CDR3 sequence is CAWRLRGGGYEQFF. The CDR3 coding sequence is TGTGCCTGGAGGCTCAGGGGGGGCGGCTATGAGCAGTTCTTC. The full variable domain, with the rest looked up from reference TRBV30 and TRBJ2-1, is SQTIHQWPATLVQPVGSPLSLECTVEGTSNPNLYWYRQAAGRGLQLLFYSVGIGQISSEVPQNLSASRPQDRQFILSSKKLLLSDSGFYLCAWRLRGGGYEQFFGPGTRLTVL.

The V call is TRBV28, the J call TRBJ1-2; D unresolved. The V and J ends lost 8 bases and 4 bases respectively, with 20 bases between them. The CDR3 is 15 residues long. The germline CDR1 and CDR2 sequences are MDHEN and SYDVKM. The CDR3 DNA is TGTGCCAGCGGGTTGAATAAAAGATGGCTCTATGGCTACACCTTC. This translates into CASGLNKRWLYGYTF.

This chain connects TRBV19 to TRBJ1-1; D uncertain. Germline CDR1 and CDR2: LNHDA and SQIVND (reference sequence). Trimming stripped 1 base from V and 7 bases from J, with 13 bases between. The CDR3 has 14 amino acids. The CDR3 region is CASSIGWSQYEAFF. The CDR3 DNA follows: TGTGCCAGTAGTATAGGGTGGTCACAATATGAAGCTTTCTTT.

CDR3 loop: CSVEGSGTGHEQYF. The CDR3 nucleotides are TGCAGCGTTGAAGGATCCGGGACAGGGCACGAGCAGTACTTC. The V call is TRBV29-1, the J call TRBJ2-7; 9 bases align to TRBD1. Germline assignment: CDR1 SQVTM and CDR2 ANQGSEA. J was trimmed by 5 bases and V by 1 base; bases with no gene match: 6. The CDR3 covers 14 residues.

This clone rates as medium-sized. CDR3 sequence reads: CAAPGRLGEKLFF. The CDR3 DNA sequence: TGTGCTGCTCCCGGGAGATTGGGCGAAAAACTGTTTTTT. The chain uses TRBV30 and TRBJ1-4, with no clear D. Germline assignment: CDR1 GTSNPN and CDR2 SVGIG (reference sequence). The CDR3 contains 13 residues.

The chain uses TRBV5-3 and TRBJ2-2; unclear D gene. TRBV5-3 is classed as an ORF, of uncertain function. The V gene lost 2 bases and the J gene lost 3 bases, with 14 bases spanning the gap. The CDR3 runs 16 residues. The CDR3 DNA follows: TGTGCCAGAAGCTTTCCTGCAGACCGAGACACCGGGGAGCTGTTTTTT. Its protein product is CARSFPADRDTGELFF.

In this sample, this clone turned up once. The chain is built from TRBV19 and TRBJ1-5; D not resolved. The CDR3 spans 13 residues. The V and J ends lost 5 bases and 4 bases respectively, with 9 bases between them. Germline V gene sequence: CDR1 LNHDA, CDR2 SQIVND (reference sequence). CDR3 protein: CASSPAPNQPQHF. The CDR3 coding sequence is TGTGCCAGTAGTCCCGCGCCGAATCAGCCCCAGCATTTT.

CDR3 in amino acids: CASSYQGWGGEKLFF. The CDR3 region has the DNA TGTGCCAGCAGTTACCAGGGATGGGGGGGTGAAAAACTGTTTTTT. The chain recombines TRBV6-5 with TRBJ1-4; D might be TRBD1 (5 bases). Per the germline V gene, CDR1 is MNHEY and CDR2 is SVGAGI. Trimming took 2 bases from V and 7 from J, leaving 14 bases between them. The CDR3 contains 15 residues.

J is TRBJ1-5 and V is TRBV27; weak D call: TRBD1 (6 bases). This CDR3 is 14 amino acids long. The germline CDR1 and CDR2 sequences are MNHEY and SMNVEV (reference sequence). Trimming removed 4 bases from V and 2 bases from J, with 9 bases in between. In DNA form, the CDR3 reads TGTGCCAGCAGTTATACAGGGCGCAATCAGCCCCAGCATTTT. Amino acid sequence: CASSYTGRNQPQHF.

This chain joins TRBV5-1 and TRBJ1-3; TRBD1 agrees at 8 bases. CDR1 is SGHRS, CDR2 YFSETQ, per germline. CDR3 length equals 14 residues. Trimming cost V 0 bases and J 6 bases; bases outside gene matches: 2. The CDR3 here is CASSLAGGENTIYF. In DNA form, the CDR3 reads TGCGCCAGCAGCTTGGCAGGGGGCGAAAACACCATATATTTT.

This sequence joins TRBV6-5 and TRBJ1-5; the D gene is possibly TRBD1 (6 bases). The CDR3 consists of 13 residues. Germline CDR1 reads MNHEY; CDR2 reads SVGAGI. Trimming removed 9 bases at V and 3 bases at J, with 12 bases between. CDR3 in DNA: TGTGCCAGGCCGGGACACCACAATCAGCCCCAGCATTTT. Protein product: CARPGHHNQPQHF.

This sequence joins TRBV9 and TRBJ2-1, with 10 nucleotides matching TRBD2. Germline CDR1 and CDR2: SGDLS and YYNGEE. V was clipped by 0 bases and J by 5 bases; unmatched bases: 11. The CDR3 extends over 18 amino acids. The CDR3, as DNA: TGTGCCAGCAGCGTAGGAGCGGGGGGGCCATATGAGAACAATGAGCAGTTCTTC. It codes for CASSVGAGGPYENNEQFF. The full variable domain, its missing parts supplied by reference TRBV9 and TRBJ2-1, is DSGVTQTPKHLITATGQRVTLRCSPRSGDLSVYWYQQSLDQGLQFLIQYYNGEERAKGNILERFSAQQFPDLHSELNLSSLELGDSALYFCASSVGAGGPYENNEQFFGPGTRLTVL.

J is TRBJ2-7 and V is TRBV30, with D unresolved. The CDR3 runs 11 residues. Germline V lookup: CDR1 GTSNPN, CDR2 SVGIG (reference sequence). Trimming removed 3 bases from V and 4 bases from J, with 7 bases in between. The CDR3 here is CAWSRNYEQYV. CDR3 coding DNA: TGTGCCTGGAGCAGAAATTACGAGCAGTACGTC.

This chain joins TRBV5-4 and TRBJ2-7; D call uncertain. Germline CDR1 reads SGHNT; CDR2 reads YYREEE (reference sequence). The CDR3 contains 12 residues. Trimming left V 2 bases short and J 2 bases short, with 5 bases between. CDR3 loop: CASSFDTYEQYF. For the CDR3, the DNA is TGTGCCAGCAGCTTTGATACCTACGAGCAGTACTTC.

The V call is TRBV15, the J call TRBJ1-5; D remains ambiguous. Germline-derived CDR1 and CDR2 are LNHNV and YYDKDF (reference sequence). CDR3 size: 17 residues. Trimming cost V 0 bases and J 4 bases, with 16 bases left between them. The CDR3 DNA sequence: TGTGCCACCAGCAGAGAGGACCTAACAGAGCTAAATCAGCCCCAGCATTTT. This translates into CATSREDLTELNQPQHF.